This entry lists 5 T cell receptor beta chains sequenced from one sample in a study of CD8 T cells in Susac syndrome (dated by TCRdb to about 2019). Libraries were constructed by the immunoSEQ multiplex PCR assay. RNA was extracted using the RNeasy kit, and roughly 0.45 to 1 microgram was reverse transcribed with random hexamers. The public reads were reprocessed in TCRdb via fastp at Q25 and MiXCR, keeping in-frame beta chains. Each entry is one CDR3 protein sequence, shown with its most common DNA and genes. The sample table lists about 300,000 distinct CDR3 sequences, around 84% of them with a count of one. Approximately 0.11% of the sample rests with the top ten. The sample consisted of CD8+ T cells from PBMCs. The receptors shown here come from a human donor with multiple sclerosis.

This chain joins TRBV21-1 and TRBJ1-1; the D call TRBD1 from the table was never checked on the DNA. TRBV21-1 is an annotated pseudogene. This CDR3 has 15 amino acids. CDR3 bases: TGTGCCAGCAGCGAAACAGGGGAGAGTGACACTGAAGCTTTCTTT. It encodes CASSETGESDTEAFF.

This chain connects TRBV9 to TRBJ2-3; tentative D call: TRBD2 (6 bases). The CDR3 has 15 residues. V was clipped by 5 bases and J by 0 bases, with 13 bases between them. CDR1 is SGDLS and CDR2 is YYNGEE in the germline V gene. The CDR3 DNA reads TGTGCCAGCAGAGCACTAGCATCTAGCACAGATACGCAGTATTTT. This translates into CASRALASSTDTQYF.

The V and J genes are TRBV10-3 and TRBJ2-7; D is unresolved. The CDR3 is 12 residues long. The ends were cut back, 6 bases at V and 2 bases at J, with 8 bases in the middle. Looked up from germline, CDR1 is ENHRY and CDR2 is SYGVKD. CDR3 residues: CAIRTEAYEQYF. The DNA of the CDR3 is TGTGCCATCAGGACCGAAGCCTACGAGCAGTACTTC.

This sequence joins TRBV28 and TRBJ2-5; D is uncertain. V lost 1 base and J lost 3, with 15 bases in between. Germline-derived CDR1 and CDR2 are MDHEN and SYDVKM. The CDR3 is made up of 16 amino acids. The CDR3 nucleotides are TGTGCCAGCAGTTTATTGACCAGCGTGGGCGAAGAGACCCAGTACTTC. Amino acid sequence: CASSLLTSVGEETQYF. Using reference TRBV28 and TRBJ2-5 for the parts outside the CDR3, the full variable domain is DVKVTQSSRYLVKRTGEKVFLECVQDMDHENMFWYRQDPGLGLRLIYFSYDVKMKEKGDIPEGYSVSREKKERFSLILESASTNQTSMYLCASSLLTSVGEETQYFGPGTRLLVL.

Only a few counts were recorded for this clonotype. This chain uses TRBV10-3 with TRBJ2-1; TRBD2 aligns across 11 bases. Trimming at V came to 3 bases and at J to 4 bases, leaving 2 bases not matched to a gene. The germline gives CDR1 ENHRY, CDR2 SYGVKD. The CDR3 is made up of 15 amino acids. The CDR3 sequence is CAISEGTSGYNEQFF. For the CDR3, the DNA is TGTGCCATCAGTGAAGGGACTAGCGGATACAATGAGCAGTTCTTC.